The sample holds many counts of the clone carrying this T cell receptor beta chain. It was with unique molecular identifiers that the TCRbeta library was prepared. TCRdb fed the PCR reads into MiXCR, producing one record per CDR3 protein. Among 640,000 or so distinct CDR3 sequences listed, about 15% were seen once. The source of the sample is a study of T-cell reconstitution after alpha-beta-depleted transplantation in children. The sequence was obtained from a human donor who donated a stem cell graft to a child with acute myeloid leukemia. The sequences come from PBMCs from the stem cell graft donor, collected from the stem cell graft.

Here the CDR3 reads CASSFTQGAYEQYV. For the CDR3, the DNA is TGTGCCAGCAGTTTTACTCAGGGTGCCTACGAGCAGTACGTC. The V and J genes are TRBV12-3 or TRBV12-4 and TRBJ2-7; D is possibly TRBD1 (5 bases). This CDR3 has 14 amino acids. Trimming took 3 bases from V and 2 from J, leaving 11 bases between them.